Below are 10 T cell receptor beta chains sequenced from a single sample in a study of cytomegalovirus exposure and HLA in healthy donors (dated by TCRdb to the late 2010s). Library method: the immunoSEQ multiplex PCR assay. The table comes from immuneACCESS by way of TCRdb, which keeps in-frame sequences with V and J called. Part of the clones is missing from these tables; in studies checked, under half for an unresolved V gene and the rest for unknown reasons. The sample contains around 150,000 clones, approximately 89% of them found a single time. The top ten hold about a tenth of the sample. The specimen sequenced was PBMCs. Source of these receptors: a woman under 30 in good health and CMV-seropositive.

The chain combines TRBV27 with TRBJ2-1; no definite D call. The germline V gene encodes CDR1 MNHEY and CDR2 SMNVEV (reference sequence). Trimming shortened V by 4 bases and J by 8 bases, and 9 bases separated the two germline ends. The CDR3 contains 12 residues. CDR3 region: CASSSTFHEQFF. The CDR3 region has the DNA TGTGCCAGCAGTTCCACTTTCCATGAGCAGTTCTTC.

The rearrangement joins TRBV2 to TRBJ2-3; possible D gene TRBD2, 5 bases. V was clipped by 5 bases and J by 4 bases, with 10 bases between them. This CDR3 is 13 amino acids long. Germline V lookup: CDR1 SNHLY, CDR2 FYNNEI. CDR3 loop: CASSTASPDTQYF. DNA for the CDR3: TGTGCCAGCAGTACGGCTAGCCCAGATACGCAGTATTTT.

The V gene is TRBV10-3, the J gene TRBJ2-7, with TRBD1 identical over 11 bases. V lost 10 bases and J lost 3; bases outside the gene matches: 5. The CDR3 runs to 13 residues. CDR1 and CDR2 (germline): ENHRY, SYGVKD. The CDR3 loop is CASRTGGIYEQYF. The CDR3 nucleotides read TGTGCCAGCCGGACAGGGGGCATCTACGAGCAGTACTTC.

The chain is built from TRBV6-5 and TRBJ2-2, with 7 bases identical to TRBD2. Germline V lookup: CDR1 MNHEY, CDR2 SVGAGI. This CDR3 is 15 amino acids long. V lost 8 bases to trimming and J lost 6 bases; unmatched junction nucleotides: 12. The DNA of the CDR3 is TGTGCCAGCTGGGGGGGGGTCCAAGGACCCGGGGAGCTGTTTTTT. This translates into CASWGGVQGPGELFF.

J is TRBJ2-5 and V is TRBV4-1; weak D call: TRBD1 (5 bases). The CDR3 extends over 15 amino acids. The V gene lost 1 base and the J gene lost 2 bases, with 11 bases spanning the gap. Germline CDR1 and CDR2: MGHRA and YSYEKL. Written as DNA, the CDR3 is TGCGCCAGCAGCCAAGGAGGAGACAGACAAGAGACCCAGTACTTC. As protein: CASSQGGDRQETQYF.

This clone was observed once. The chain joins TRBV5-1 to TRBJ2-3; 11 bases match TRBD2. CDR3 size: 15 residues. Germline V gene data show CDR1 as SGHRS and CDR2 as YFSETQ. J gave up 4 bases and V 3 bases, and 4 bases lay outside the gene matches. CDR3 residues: CASSYSGRGSDTQYF. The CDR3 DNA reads TGCGCCAGCAGCTATAGCGGGAGGGGCTCAGATACGCAGTATTTT.

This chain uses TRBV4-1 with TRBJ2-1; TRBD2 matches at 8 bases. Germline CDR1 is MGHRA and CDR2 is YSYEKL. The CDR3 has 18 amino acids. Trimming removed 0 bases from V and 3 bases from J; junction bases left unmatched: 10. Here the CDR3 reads CASSQEYLTGTSYNEQFF. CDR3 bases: TGCGCCAGCAGCCAAGAATATTTAACCGGGACTAGCTACAATGAGCAGTTCTTC.

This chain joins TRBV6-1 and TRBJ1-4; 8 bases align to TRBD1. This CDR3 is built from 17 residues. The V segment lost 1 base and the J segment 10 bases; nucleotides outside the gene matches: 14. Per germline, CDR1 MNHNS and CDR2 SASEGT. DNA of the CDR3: TGTGCCAGCAGTGAAGATCTCGGAGACAGGGGAATAGGAAAACTGTTTTTT. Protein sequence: CASSEDLGDRGIGKLFF.

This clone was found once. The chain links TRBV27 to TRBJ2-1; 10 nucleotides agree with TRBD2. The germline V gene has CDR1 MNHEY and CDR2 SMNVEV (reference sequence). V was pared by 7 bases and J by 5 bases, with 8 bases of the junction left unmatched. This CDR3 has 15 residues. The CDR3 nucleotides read TGTGCCAGCACAACAGGACTAGCGGACGACAATGAGCAGTTCTTC. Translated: CASTTGLADDNEQFF.

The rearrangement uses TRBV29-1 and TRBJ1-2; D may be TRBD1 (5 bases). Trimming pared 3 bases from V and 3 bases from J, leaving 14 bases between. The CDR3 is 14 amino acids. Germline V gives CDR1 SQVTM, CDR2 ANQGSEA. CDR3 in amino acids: CSVDGGALDYGYTF. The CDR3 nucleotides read TGCAGCGTTGACGGAGGGGCACTCGACTATGGCTACACCTTC. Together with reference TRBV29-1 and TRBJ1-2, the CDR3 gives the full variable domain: SAVISQKPSRDICQRGTSLTIQCQVDSQVTMMFWYRQQPGQSLTLIATANQGSEATYESGFVIDKFPISRPNLTFSTLTVSNMSPEDSSIYLCSVDGGALDYGYTFGSGTRLTVV.